The rows below give T cell receptor beta chains drawn from one sample of a study of T cell responses to AZD1222 COVID-19 vaccine. Assay used: immunoSEQ multiplex PCR; TCRdb lists only in-frame clones, some missing. Among some 170,000 clones listed, around nine tenths were seen once. Here the sequenced sample was peripheral blood, taken on day 0 of AZD1222 vaccination. The receptors shown here come from an adult in good health. CDR3s include the opening cysteine and the closing phenylalanine or tryptophan. A D gene is named only where the DNA matches it firmly. Where a row states a size, it is once, few, many or the class of an expanded clone; other rows omit it.

>-|-|TRBJ2-7|TRBV27
CASSLSWAYEQYF
TGTGCCAGCAGTTTATCCTGGGCCTACGAGCAGTACTTC
>-|once|TRBJ2-4|TRBV18
CASSPTTENIQYF
TGTGCCAGCTCACCAACCACCGAAAACATTCAGTACTTC
>-|-|TRBJ2-1|TRBV19
CASSIGHKEFF
TGTGCCAGTAGTATTGGACATAAGGAGTTCTTC
>-|-|TRBJ1-1|TRBV29-1
CSVEFAGMNTEAFF
TGCAGCGTTGAATTTGCAGGGATGAACACTGAAGCTTTCTTT
>-|once|TRBJ1-5|TRBV10-3
CAISDGGPQHF
TGTGCCATCAGTGACGGGGGACCCCAGCATTTT
>TRBD1|-|TRBJ2-2|TRBV18
CASSLRQGKNTGELFF
TGTGCCAGCTCACTTCGACAGGGGAAGAACACCGGGGAGCTGTTTTTT
>-|once|TRBJ1-1|TRBV11-2
CASSPDRHEAFF
TGTGCCAGCAGCCCCGACAGGCATGAAGCTTTCTTT
>-|-|TRBJ2-7|TRBV12-3/TRBV12-4
CAISWENTYEQYF
TGTGCCATCTCGTGGGAAAATACCTACGAGCAGTACTTC
>-|-|TRBJ2-7|TRBV4-1
CASSQVGNGYEQYF
TGCGCCAGCAGCCAAGTCGGGAATGGTTACGAGCAGTACTTC
>-|-|TRBJ1-1|TRBV19
CASSMVLAGWAVNTEAFF
TGTGCCAGTAGTATGGTCTTAGCAGGGTGGGCGGTGAACACTGAAGCTTTCTTT
>-|-|TRBJ1-4|TRBV3-1/TRBV3-2
CASSHERGEGNEKLFF
TGTGCCAGCAGCCACGAACGAGGGGAGGGAAACGAAAAACTGTTTTTT
>-|few|TRBJ1-2|TRBV5-1
CASSLEQKGYGYTF
TGCGCCAGCAGCTTGGAGCAAAAAGGCTATGGCTACACCTTC
>-|-|TRBJ1-3|TRBV4-2
CASSPQSRNTIYF
TGTGCCAGCAGCCCTCAGAGTCGAAACACCATATATTTT
>-|-|TRBJ1-1|TRBV25-1
CASSVLGAANTEAFF
TGTGCCAGCAGTGTTTTGGGGGCGGCGAACACTGAAGCTTTCTTT
>-|-|TRBJ2-4|TRBV30
CASNTGPWDIQYF
TGTGCCTCCAATACAGGCCCCTGGGACATTCAGTACTTC
>-|-|TRBJ2-3|TRBV7-2
CASSLVVGRLTDTQYF
TGTGCCAGCAGCTTAGTTGTCGGCAGGCTCACAGATACGCAGTATTTT
>TRBD1|-|TRBJ1-1|TRBV5-8
CASSLWTGNTEAFF
TGTGCCAGCAGCTTGTGGACAGGGAACACTGAAGCTTTCTTT
>-|-|TRBJ2-1|TRBV4-1
CASSQARPPWFF
TGCGCCAGCAGCCAAGCCCGGCCCCCCTGGTTCTTC
>TRBD1|-|TRBJ1-3|TRBV5-6
CASSLGTGLSSGNTIYF
TGTGCCAGCAGCTTGGGGACAGGGTTAAGCTCTGGAAACACCATATATTTT
>TRBD1|once|TRBJ1-6|TRBV11-2
CASSSGTGDFTLHF
TGTGCCAGCAGCTCCGGGACAGGGGATTTCACCCTCCACTTT
>-|-|TRBJ1-1|TRBV5-1
CASSLTPDGMNTEAFF
TGCGCCAGCAGCTTGACCCCGGACGGAATGAACACTGAAGCTTTCTTT
>-|few|TRBJ2-5|TRBV20-1
CSALYAETQYF
TGCAGTGCCCTTTATGCGGAGACCCAGTACTTC
>-|-|TRBJ2-7|TRBV11-2
CASSVSYEQYF
TGTGCCAGCAGCGTGTCCTACGAGCAGTACTTC
>-|-|TRBJ1-2|TRBV4-2
CASSQDIAGQHLNYGYTF
TGTGCCAGCAGCCAAGACATAGCGGGCCAGCATTTAAACTATGGCTACACCTTC
>-|once|TRBJ1-2|TRBV12-3/TRBV12-4
CASSPLVVTGYTF
TGTGCCAGCAGCCCCCTTGTGGTGACTGGCTACACCTTC
>-|-|TRBJ1-2|TRBV7-9
CASSLKGSNYGYTF
TGTGCCAGCAGCTTAAAAGGGTCCAACTATGGCTACACCTTC
>-|-|TRBJ2-3|TRBV11-2
CASSLDLGGGTDTQYF
TGTGCCAGCAGCTTAGATTTGGGCGGGGGCACAGATACGCAGTATTTT
>-|-|TRBJ1-4|TRBV21-1
CASSPLDRDATNEKLFF
TGTGCCAGCAGCCCCCTAGACAGGGATGCAACTAATGAAAAACTGTTTTTT
>-|-|TRBJ1-1|TRBV6-2/TRBV6-3
CASSRQPNTEAFF
TGTGCCAGCAGCCGACAACCGAACACTGAAGCTTTCTTT
>-|-|TRBJ2-2|TRBV21-1
CASSKLGGLAGVFTGELFF
TGTGCCAGCAGCAAACTGGGGGGACTAGCGGGAGTATTTACCGGGGAGCTGTTTTTT
>-|-|TRBJ1-1|TRBV7-9
CASSPPLSNTEAFF
TGTGCCAGCAGCCCTCCACTTTCGAACACTGAAGCTTTCTTT
>TRBD2|once|TRBJ2-7|TRBV20-1
CSASGGVGAYEQYF
TGCAGTGCTAGTGGGGGGGTTGGGGCCTACGAGCAGTACTTC
>-|-|TRBJ1-2|TRBV2
CASSEVGYGYTF
TGTGCCAGCAGTGAAGTAGGTTATGGCTACACCTTC
>-|-|TRBJ1-2|TRBV19
CASSIGGGGSHGYTF
TGTGCCAGTAGTATAGGGGGAGGAGGGAGCCATGGCTACACCTTC
>TRBD1|-|TRBJ1-5|TRBV24-1
CATSDPDRGPRQPQHF
TGTGCCACCAGTGACCCGGACAGGGGGCCTCGACAGCCCCAGCATTTT
>-|-|TRBJ2-1|TRBV5-1
CASSFGGAVYNEQFF
TGCGCCAGCAGCTTTGGAGGGGCTGTTTACAATGAGCAGTTCTTC